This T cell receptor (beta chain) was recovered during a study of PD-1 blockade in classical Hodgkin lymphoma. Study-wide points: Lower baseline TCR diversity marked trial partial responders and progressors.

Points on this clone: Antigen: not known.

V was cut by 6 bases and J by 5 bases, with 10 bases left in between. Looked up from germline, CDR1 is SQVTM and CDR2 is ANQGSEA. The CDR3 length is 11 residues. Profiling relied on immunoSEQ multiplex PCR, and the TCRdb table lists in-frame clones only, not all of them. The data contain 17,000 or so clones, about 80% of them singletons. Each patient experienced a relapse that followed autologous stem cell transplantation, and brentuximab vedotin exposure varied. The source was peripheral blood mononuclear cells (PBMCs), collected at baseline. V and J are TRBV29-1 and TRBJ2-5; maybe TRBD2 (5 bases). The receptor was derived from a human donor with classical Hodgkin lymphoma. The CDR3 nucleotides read TGCAGCGTAGTTCCGGGGGAGACCCAGTACTTC. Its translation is CSVVPGETQYF.